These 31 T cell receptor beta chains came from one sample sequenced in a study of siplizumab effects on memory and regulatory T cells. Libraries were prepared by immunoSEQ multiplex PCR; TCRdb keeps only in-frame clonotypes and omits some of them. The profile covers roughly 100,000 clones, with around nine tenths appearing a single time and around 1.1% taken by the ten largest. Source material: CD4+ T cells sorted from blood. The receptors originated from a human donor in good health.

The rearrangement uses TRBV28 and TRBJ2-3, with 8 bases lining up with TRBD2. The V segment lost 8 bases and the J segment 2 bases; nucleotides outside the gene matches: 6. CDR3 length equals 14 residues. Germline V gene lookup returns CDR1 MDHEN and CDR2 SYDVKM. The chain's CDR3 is CASGTRGATDTQYF. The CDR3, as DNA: TGTGCCAGCGGGACTAGGGGGGCCACAGATACGCAGTATTTT.

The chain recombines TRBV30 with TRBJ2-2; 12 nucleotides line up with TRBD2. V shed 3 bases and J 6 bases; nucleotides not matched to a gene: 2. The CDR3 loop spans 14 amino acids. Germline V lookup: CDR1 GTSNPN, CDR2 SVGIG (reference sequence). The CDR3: CAWRRLAGAGELFF. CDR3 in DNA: TGTGCCTGGAGGAGACTAGCGGGAGCCGGGGAGCTGTTTTTT.

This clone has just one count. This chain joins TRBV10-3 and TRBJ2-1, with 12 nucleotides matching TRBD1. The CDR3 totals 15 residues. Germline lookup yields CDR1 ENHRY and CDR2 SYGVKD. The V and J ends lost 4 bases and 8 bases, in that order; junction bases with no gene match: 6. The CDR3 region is CAISAGTGGVYEQFF. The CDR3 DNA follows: TGTGCCATCAGTGCGGGGACAGGGGGCGTGTATGAGCAGTTCTTC.

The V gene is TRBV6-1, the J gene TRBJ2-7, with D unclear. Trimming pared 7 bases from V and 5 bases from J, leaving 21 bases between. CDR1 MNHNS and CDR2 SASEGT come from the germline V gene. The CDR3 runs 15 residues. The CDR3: CASTRTASFLNEQYF. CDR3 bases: TGTGCCAGCACCAGAACAGCATCCTTTTTGAACGAGCAGTACTTC.

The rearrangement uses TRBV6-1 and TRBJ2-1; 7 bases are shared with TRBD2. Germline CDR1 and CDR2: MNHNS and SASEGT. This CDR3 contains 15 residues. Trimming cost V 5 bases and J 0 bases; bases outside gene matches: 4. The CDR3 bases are TGTGCCAGCAGTTCGGTAGCGGGCTCCTACAATGAGCAGTTCTTC. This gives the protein CASSSVAGSYNEQFF.

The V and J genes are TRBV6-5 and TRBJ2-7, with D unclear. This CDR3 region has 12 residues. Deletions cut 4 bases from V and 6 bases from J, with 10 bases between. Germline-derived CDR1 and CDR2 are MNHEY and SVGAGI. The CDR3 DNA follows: TGTGCCAGCAGTTTTCCTAGTGGCGAGCAGTACTTC. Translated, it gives CASSFPSGEQYF.

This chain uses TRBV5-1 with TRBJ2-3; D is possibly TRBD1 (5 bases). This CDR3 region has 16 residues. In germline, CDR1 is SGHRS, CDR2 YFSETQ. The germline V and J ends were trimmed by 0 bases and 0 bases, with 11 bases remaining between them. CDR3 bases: TGCGCCAGCAGCTTGGCCTTACAGGAAAGCACAGATACGCAGTATTTT. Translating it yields CASSLALQESTDTQYF.

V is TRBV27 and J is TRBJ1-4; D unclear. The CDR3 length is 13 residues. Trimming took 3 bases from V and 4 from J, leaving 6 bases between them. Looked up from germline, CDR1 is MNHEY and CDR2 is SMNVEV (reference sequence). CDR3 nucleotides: TGTGCCAGCAGTTTTATCGTTAATGAAAAACTGTTTTTT. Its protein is CASSFIVNEKLFF.

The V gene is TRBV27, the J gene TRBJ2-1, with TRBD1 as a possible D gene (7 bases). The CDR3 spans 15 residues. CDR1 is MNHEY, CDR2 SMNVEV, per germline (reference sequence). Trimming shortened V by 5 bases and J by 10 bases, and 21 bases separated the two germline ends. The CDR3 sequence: CASSLQSDRAGEQFF. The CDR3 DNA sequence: TGTGCCAGCAGTCTCCAATCCGACAGGGCGGGAGAGCAGTTCTTC.

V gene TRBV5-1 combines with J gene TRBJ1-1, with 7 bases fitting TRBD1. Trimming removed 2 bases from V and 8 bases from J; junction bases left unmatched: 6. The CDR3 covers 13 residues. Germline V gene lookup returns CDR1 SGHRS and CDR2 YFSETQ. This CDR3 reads CASSLLGQIEAFF. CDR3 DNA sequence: TGCGCCAGCAGCTTACTGGGACAGATCGAAGCTTTCTTT.

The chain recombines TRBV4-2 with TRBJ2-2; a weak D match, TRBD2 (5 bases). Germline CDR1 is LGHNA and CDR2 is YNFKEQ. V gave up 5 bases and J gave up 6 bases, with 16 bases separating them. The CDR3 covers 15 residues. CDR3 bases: TGTGCCAGCAGCGGGGTCCGGACTCAGGCCGGGGAGCTGTTTTTT. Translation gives CASSGVRTQAGELFF.

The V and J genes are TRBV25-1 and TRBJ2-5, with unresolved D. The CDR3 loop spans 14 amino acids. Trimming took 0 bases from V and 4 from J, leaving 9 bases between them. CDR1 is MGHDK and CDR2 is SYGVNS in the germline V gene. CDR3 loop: CASSEYKVRETQYF. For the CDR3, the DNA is TGTGCCAGCAGTGAATATAAAGTCCGAGAGACCCAGTACTTC.

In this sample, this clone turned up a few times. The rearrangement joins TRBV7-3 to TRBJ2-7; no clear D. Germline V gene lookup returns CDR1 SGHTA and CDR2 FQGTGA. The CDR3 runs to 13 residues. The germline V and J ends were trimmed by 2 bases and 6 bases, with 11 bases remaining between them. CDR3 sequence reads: CASSLAQGAEQYF. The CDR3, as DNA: TGTGCCAGCAGCTTAGCCCAAGGCGCCGAGCAGTACTTC.

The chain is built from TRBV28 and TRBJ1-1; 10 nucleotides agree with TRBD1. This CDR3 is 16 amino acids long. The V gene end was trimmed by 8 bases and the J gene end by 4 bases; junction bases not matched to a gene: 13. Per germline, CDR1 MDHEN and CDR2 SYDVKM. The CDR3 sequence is CASRFRDRGGSTEAFF. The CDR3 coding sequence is TGTGCCAGCCGATTCCGGGACAGGGGTGGTAGCACTGAAGCTTTCTTT. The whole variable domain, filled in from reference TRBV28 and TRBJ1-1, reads DVKVTQSSRYLVKRTGEKVFLECVQDMDHENMFWYRQDPGLGLRLIYFSYDVKMKEKGDIPEGYSVSREKKERFSLILESASTNQTSMYLCASRFRDRGGSTEAFFGQGTRLTVV.

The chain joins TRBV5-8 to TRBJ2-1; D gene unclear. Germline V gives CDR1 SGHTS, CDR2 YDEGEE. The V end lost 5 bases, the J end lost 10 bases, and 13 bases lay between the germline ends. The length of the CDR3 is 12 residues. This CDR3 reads CASSIDLSEQFF. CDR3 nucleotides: TGTGCCAGCAGTATAGACCTCTCGGAGCAGTTCTTC.

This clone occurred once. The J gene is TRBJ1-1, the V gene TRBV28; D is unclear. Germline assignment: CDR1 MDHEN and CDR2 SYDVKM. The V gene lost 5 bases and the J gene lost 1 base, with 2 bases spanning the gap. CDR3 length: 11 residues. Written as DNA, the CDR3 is TGTGCCAGCAGTGAGAACACTGAAGCTTTCTTT. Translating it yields CASSENTEAFF.

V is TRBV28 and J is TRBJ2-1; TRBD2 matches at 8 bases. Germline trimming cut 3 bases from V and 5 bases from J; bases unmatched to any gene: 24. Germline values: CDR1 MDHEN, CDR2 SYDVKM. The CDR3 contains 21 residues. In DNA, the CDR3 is TGTGCCAGCAGTTTCGCAATAATGAGGCGCGGGAGGAGCCTCCAGCACAATGAGCAGTTCTTC. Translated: CASSFAIMRRGRSLQHNEQFF.

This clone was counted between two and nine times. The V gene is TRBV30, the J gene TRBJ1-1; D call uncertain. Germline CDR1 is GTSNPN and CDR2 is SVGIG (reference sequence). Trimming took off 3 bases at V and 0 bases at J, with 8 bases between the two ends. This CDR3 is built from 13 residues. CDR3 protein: CAWSRALNTEAFF. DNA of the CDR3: TGTGCCTGGAGCAGAGCCCTGAACACTGAAGCTTTCTTT.

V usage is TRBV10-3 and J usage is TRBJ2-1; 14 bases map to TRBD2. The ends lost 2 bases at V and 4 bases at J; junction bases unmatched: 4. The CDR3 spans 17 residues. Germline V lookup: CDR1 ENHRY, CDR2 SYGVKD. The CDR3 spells CAISEPGLAGAYNEQFF. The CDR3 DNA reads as TGTGCCATCAGTGAGCCGGGACTAGCGGGAGCATACAATGAGCAGTTCTTC.

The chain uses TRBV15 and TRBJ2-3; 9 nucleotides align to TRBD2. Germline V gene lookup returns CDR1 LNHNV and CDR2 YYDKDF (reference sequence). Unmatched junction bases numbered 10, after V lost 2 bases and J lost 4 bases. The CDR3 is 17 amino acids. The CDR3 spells CATSRPLGAGGPDTQYF. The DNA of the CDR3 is TGTGCCACCAGCAGACCCTTAGGTGCGGGAGGGCCAGATACGCAGTATTTT.

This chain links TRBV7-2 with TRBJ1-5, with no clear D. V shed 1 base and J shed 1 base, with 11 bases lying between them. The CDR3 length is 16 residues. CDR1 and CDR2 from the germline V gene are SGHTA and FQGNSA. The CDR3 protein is CASSLEVGPSNQPQHF. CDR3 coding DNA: TGTGCCAGCAGCTTAGAGGTTGGCCCCAGCAATCAGCCCCAGCATTTT.

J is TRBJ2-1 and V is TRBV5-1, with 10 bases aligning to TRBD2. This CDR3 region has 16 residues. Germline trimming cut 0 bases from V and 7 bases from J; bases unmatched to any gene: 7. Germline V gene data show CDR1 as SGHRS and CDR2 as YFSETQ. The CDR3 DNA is TGCGCCAGCAGCTTGGATCCTAGCGGGAGTTTGAATGAGCAGTTCTTC. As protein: CASSLDPSGSLNEQFF.

The CDR3 region is CASTSRMVKRETQYF. In DNA form, the CDR3 reads TGTGCCAGCACGTCCCGAATGGTAAAGAGGGAGACCCAGTACTTC. The genes are TRBV2 and TRBJ2-5; D remains ambiguous. V was pared by 7 bases and J by 5 bases, with 20 bases between. The CDR3 runs to 15 residues. From germline, CDR1 is SNHLY and CDR2 FYNNEI.

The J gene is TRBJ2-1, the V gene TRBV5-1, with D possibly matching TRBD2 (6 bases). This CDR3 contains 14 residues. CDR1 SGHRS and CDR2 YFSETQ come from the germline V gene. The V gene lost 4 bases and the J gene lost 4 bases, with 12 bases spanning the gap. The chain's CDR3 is CASSRAGRYNEQFF. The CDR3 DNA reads TGCGCCAGCAGCCGAGCGGGCCGTTACAATGAGCAGTTCTTC.

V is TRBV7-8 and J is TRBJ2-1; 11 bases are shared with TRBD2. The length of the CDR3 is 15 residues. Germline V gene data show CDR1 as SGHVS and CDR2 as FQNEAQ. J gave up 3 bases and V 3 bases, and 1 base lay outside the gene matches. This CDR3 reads CASSLGLADYNEQFF. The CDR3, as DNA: TGTGCCAGCAGCTTGGGACTAGCGGACTACAATGAGCAGTTCTTC.

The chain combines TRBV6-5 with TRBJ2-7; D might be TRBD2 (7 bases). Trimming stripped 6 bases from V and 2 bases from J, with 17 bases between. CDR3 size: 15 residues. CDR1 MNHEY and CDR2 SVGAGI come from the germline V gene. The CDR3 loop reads CASSLRGRGPYEQYF. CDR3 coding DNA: TGTGCCAGCAGCCTACGCGGGCGGGGGCCCTACGAGCAGTACTTC.

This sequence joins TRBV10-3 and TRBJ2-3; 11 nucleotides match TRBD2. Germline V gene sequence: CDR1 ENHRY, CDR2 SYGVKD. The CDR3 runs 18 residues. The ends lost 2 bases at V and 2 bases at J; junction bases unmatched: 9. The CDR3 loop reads CAISEVLAGGGITDTQYF. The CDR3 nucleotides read TGTGCCATCAGTGAGGTGCTAGCGGGAGGAGGGATCACAGATACGCAGTATTTT.

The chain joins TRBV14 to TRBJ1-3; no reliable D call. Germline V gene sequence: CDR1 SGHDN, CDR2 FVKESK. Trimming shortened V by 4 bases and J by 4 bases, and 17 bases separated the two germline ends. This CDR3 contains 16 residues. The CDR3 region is CASSRLDGRPGNTIYF. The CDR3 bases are TGTGCCAGCAGCCGTTTGGACGGGAGACCGGGAAACACCATATATTTT.

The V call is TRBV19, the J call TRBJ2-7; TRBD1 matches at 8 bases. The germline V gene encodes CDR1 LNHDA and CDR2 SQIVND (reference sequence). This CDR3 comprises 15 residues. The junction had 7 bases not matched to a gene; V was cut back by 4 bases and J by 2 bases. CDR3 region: CASSNRDRRPYEQYF. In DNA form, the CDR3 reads TGTGCCAGTAGTAATCGGGACAGGAGACCCTACGAGCAGTACTTC.

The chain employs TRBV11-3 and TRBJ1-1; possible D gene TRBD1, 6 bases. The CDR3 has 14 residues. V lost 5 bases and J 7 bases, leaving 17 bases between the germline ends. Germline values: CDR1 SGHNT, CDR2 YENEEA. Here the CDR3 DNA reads TGTGCCAGCAGCCACGGACAGTCTCGAGGTGAAGCTTTCTTT. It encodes CASSHGQSRGEAFF.

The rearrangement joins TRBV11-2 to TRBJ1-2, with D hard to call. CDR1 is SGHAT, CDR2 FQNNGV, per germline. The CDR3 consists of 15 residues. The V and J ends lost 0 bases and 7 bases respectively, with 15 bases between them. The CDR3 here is CASSLDVAAYGGYTF. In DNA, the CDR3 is TGTGCCAGCAGCTTAGATGTTGCGGCTTACGGTGGCTACACCTTC. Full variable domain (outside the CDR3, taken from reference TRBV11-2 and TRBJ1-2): EAGVAQSPRYKIIEKRQSVAFWCNPISGHATLYWYQQILGQGPKLLIQFQNNGVVDDSQLPKDRFSAERLKGVDSTLKIQPAKLEDSAVYLCASSLDVAAYGGYTFGSGTRLTVV.